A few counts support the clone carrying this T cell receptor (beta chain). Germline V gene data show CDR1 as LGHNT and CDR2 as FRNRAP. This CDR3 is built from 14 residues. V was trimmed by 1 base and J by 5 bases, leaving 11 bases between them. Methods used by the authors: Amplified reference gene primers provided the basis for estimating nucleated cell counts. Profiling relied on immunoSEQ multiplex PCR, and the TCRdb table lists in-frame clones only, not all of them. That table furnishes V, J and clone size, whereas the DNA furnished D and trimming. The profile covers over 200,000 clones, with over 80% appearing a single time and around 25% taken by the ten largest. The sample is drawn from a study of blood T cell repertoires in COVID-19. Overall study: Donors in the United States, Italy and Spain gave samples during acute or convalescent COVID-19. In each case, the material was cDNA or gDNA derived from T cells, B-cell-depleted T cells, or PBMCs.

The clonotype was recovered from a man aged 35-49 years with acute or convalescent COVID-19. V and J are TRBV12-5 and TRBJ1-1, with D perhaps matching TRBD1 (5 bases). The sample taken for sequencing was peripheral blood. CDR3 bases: TGTGCTAGTGGTTTGGACGGGGGTCGTACTGAAGCTTTCTTT. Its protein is CASGLDGGRTEAFF.